The clone carrying this TCR beta chain was detected a few times. This record comes from a study of shared clonotypes between healthy human individuals. The data were produced by immunoSEQ multiplex PCR, yet TCRdb's version contains in-frame clones alone and is incomplete. This table holds around 2.5 million clones, 93% found once. The study enrolled healthy HIV-negative adults without recent acute infections or vaccinations as donors. V lost 0 bases and J lost 1, with 2 bases in between. Germline V gives CDR1 SGDLS, CDR2 YYNGEE. CDR3 length: 14 amino acids. The chain recombines TRBV9 with TRBJ2-6; D unresolved. What was sequenced was naive CD4+ T cells from PBMCs. Subset defined: CD45RA+ positively selected. This TCR derives from a man between 18 and 29 years old in good health. Some clones in this sample may be carry-over from other donors' samples. The CDR3 DNA follows: TGTGCCAGCAGCGTAGAGTCTGGGGCCAACGTCCTGACTTTC. Its translation: CASSVESGANVLTF.